This entry lists 4 T cell receptor beta chains sequenced from one sample in a study of T cell changes during pregnancy in multiple sclerosis. The assay was immunoSEQ multiplex PCR, and TCRdb's table has in-frame clones only and misses some. Of 18,000 or so clones in the sample, 89% were seen once. The material was CD8+ T cells from peripheral blood mononuclear cells, obtained in the second trimester of pregnancy. The receptors stem from a female donor in good health, enrolled as a control in a pregnancy study.

The genes are TRBV5-6 and TRBJ2-5; 13 nucleotides line up with TRBD2. Near its end, the DNA agrees better with TRBJ2-7, so the J call may be wrong. Looked up from germline, CDR1 is SGHDT and CDR2 is YYEEEE. The CDR3 runs to 16 residues. The CDR3 region has the DNA TGTGCCAGCAGCCGAGGACTAGCGGGAGAACTATACGAGCAGTACTTC. Amino acid sequence: CASSRGLAGELYEQYF.

The chain recombines TRBV5-6 with TRBJ2-1, with 8 nucleotides matching TRBD1. The CDR3 totals 13 residues. The V gene's germline CDR1 is SGHDT and CDR2 YYEEEE. Trimming at V came to 0 bases and at J to 8 bases, leaving 1 base not matched to a gene. The CDR3 protein is CASSLGTGYEQFF. As DNA, the CDR3 is TGTGCCAGCAGCTTGGGGACAGGGTATGAGCAGTTCTTC.

This chain joins TRBV13 and TRBJ2-1; D gene ambiguous. Germline V gene lookup returns CDR1 PRHDT and CDR2 FYEKMQ (reference sequence). Trimming cost V 5 bases and J 6 bases, with 11 bases left between them. This CDR3 is built from 13 residues. The CDR3 reads CASSAQTRNEQFF. CDR3 nucleotides: TGTGCCAGCAGCGCCCAAACACGCAATGAGCAGTTCTTC.

The rearrangement uses TRBV2 and TRBJ2-7; 8 bases match TRBD2. The CDR3 is 15 amino acids. CDR1 and CDR2 (germline): SNHLY, FYNNEI. Unmatched junction bases numbered 6, after V lost 5 bases and J lost 0 bases. In nucleotides, the CDR3 is TGTGCCAGCAGTCCAACTAGCGGAGACTCCTACGAGCAGTACTTC. Amino acid sequence: CASSPTSGDSYEQYF.